This entry describes one TCR beta chain. Antigen specificity is unknown. These data come from a study of human CD8 memory T cell subsets. Whole-study results and caveats: Compared with precursor exhausted T cells, stem-like memory T cells were suggested by Chao1 estimates to be more diverse.

TCR beta was sequenced from UMI-tagged 5' RACE libraries. With the 5' RACE reads reprocessed, TCRdb shows one record per CDR3 protein and no DNA. The listing records about 10,000 distinct CDR3 sequences. The CCR7+ PD-1- TIGIT- phenotype marked stem-like memory CD8+ T cells (TSTEM). Negative magnetic separation was used for the enrichment of total CD8+ T cells. The RNA's source was duplicate vials of about 140,000 sorted CD8+ T cells per subset. The CDR3 loop spans 11 amino acids. Germline CDR1 GTSNPN, CDR2 SVGIG (reference sequence). Sample: CD8+ stem-like memory T cells (TSCM and TCM) sorted from PBMCs. The sample's subset: stem-like memory CD8 T cells (TSTEM), CCR7+ PD-1- TIGIT-. The TCR comes from a human donor in good health. The chain has TRBV30 and TRBJ2-2. The CDR3 reads CAWEYTGELFF.